This entry features one TCR beta chain sequence. No antigen is known for it. The protocol was immunoSEQ multiplex PCR, while the TCRdb copy is restricted to in-frame clones and leaves out a portion. Of about 31,000 clones listed, around 85% are singletons. This entry belongs to a study of graft-versus-host responses after intestinal transplantation. The sample in question was unstimulated CD8+ T cells sorted from spleen or lymph node cells, obtained before intestinal transplant. This TCR was recovered from a human donor who received an intestinal transplant.

Here the CDR3 DNA reads TGTGCCAGCAGCTTGAGACGGACAACTTCTCGAAACATGAACACTGAAGCTTTCTTT. It specifies CASSLRRTTSRNMNTEAFF. V is TRBV4-2 and J is TRBJ1-1; TRBD1 might be the D (5 bases). The germline CDR1 and CDR2 sequences are LGHNA and YNFKEQ. The V end lost 5 bases, the J end lost 0 bases, and 25 bases lay between the germline ends. CDR3 size: 19 residues.